This TCR beta chain was observed in a study of blood T cell repertoires in COVID-19 (dated by TCRdb to 2018 to 2020). For the study in its entirety: The collaborator samples originated in the United States, Italy and Spain and spanned the acute and convalescent phases of COVID-19. The material from the prospective study consisted of cDNA or gDNA derived from T cells, B-cell-depleted T cells, or PBMCs. Deeply sampled blood TCRbeta repertoires from subjects exposed to, actively infected with, or recovered from COVID-19 were included in the dataset. The repertoires were made available in a free public database intended to serve as a resource for research on the immune response to SARS-CoV-2. Samples were obtained from the ongoing ImmuneRACE study (first 160 participants) and from 1,254 subjects provided by 6 global collaborators. A de-identified subject ID, COVID-19 status, age in years and sex were almost always included in the sample metadata. Where HLA class I and class II types were available, the types were taken from metadata supplied by the sample provider, not from assay-based typing. Broader findings and caveats from the paper: The quantity of clinical and demographic metadata differed by source and by participant and was supplied without curation.

V lost 1 base and J lost 8 bases, and the count of bases not matched to a germline gene is 9. The CDR3 contains 15 residues, cysteine and phenylalanine counted. The entry retains the CDR3 DNA only, 45 bases that are in frame from base 1. According to the germline V gene, CDR1 reads SGHTA and CDR2 reads FQGNSA. Whole blood was collected in K2EDTA tubes by collaborating institutions according to the institutions' own protocols. For TCRbeta analysis, collaborators shipped samples as frozen whole blood, isolated PBMCs, or DNA extracted from either of those sample types. TCRbeta CDR3 regions were amplified from genomic DNA using the immunoSEQ Assay, a bias-controlled multiplex PCR. The study's own analysis went as follows. Nucleated cell counts per sample were estimated from amplification of reference gene primers within the assay. Sequence reads were collapsed and filtered to measure the absolute abundance of every unique TCRbeta CDR3 rearrangement. For each sample, productive Simpson clonality was calculated by taking the square root of Simpson's diversity index across productive rearrangements. TCRdb holds this immuneACCESS table with in-frame rearrangements only. Some clones are missing; in checked studies, unresolved V genes explain under half, and the rest has no known cause. That table furnishes V, J and clone size, whereas the DNA furnished D and trimming. This sample is represented by some 110,000 clones; more than 85% of them were singletons. Together, the top ten hold 6% of the sample.

Concerning this clone: No antigen is known for it. No base quality information exists; no much larger clone differs at one position.

Sequencing was performed on peripheral blood. The origin of this receptor is a human donor in a cohort sampled during active COVID-19. The rearranged segments are TRBV7-2 and TRBJ1-2; the junction holds 8 bases that match TRBD1. The DNA sequence reads TGTGCCAGCAGCTTAGAGCCAGGGGGCTCAAGAGGCTACACCTTC. Translated, this gives CASSLEPGGSRGYTF. Joined to the reference TRBV7-2 and TRBJ1-2 proteins, this CDR3 gives the full variable domain: GAGVSQSPSNKVTEKGKDVELRCDPISGHTALYWYRQSLGQGLEFLIYFQGNSAPDKSGLPSDRFSAERTGGSVSTLTIQRTQQEDSAVYLCASSLEPGGSRGYTFGSGTRLTVV.